There are a few counts of the clone carrying this T cell receptor (beta chain). Antigen unknown. Germline V lookup: CDR1 MNHEY, CDR2 SMNVEV (reference sequence). V lost 0 bases, J lost 6 bases, and 9 bases lay in between. The CDR3 runs 14 residues. The data were obtained in a study of T cells in Graves' hyperthyroidism and ophthalmopathy. Amplified regions were TCR beta CDR3 sequences from RNA transcripts. HTBI primers were the set used in a first-round RT-PCR of the TCR CDR3. TCRdb recomputed calls from the multiplex PCR reads with MiXCR, one row per CDR3 protein. The sample records around 540,000 distinct CDR3 sequences, roughly 15% being singletons. Broader study findings: Classification by a 13 V-J model distinguished ophthalmopathy from stable hyperthyroidism. Blood also held most thyroid clonotypes expanded beyond 0.001. The model predicted ophthalmopathy a median roughly six months before onset.

Disease lasting under 3 months, a NOSPECS grade of at least 4, and a Clinical Activity Score of at least 3 were features of the ophthalmopathy patients. The receptor comes from a woman in her 30s with Graves' ophthalmopathy. The sample consisted of blood. The rearrangement joins TRBV27 to TRBJ1-5; D unresolved. The CDR3: CASSLSLRGQPQHF. In DNA form, the CDR3 reads TGTGCCAGCAGTTTATCGCTGCGGGGTCAGCCCCAGCATTTT.